These 10 T cell receptor beta chains originate from one sample sequenced in a study of a mutant IDH1 vaccine in newly diagnosed glioma. The method was immunoSEQ multiplex PCR; TCRdb's version includes in-frame clones alone and lacks a portion of them. The sample consists of fewer than 100,000 clones, 75% to 95% of them appearing once. No antigen has been assigned to these receptors. The time point was: week 5, during vaccination. Vaccine doses each comprised 300 ug of mutant IDH1 20-mer peptide, with topical imiquimod. Sequencing used PBMCs, obtained from a glioma patient whose treatment included an IDH1 peptide vaccine. The receptors stem from a woman aged 45 to 65 with glioma.

The V call is TRBV5-1, the J call TRBJ1-2; TRBD1 matches 9 bases. The CDR3 sequence is 15 residues long. Germline CDR1 reads SGHRS; CDR2 reads YFSETQ. V shed 3 bases and J 8 bases; nucleotides not matched to a gene: 11. The CDR3, as DNA: TGCGCCAGCAGCTGGCCGGGACAGGGATTAGCCGGCTACACCTTC. Protein sequence: CASSWPGQGLAGYTF. Supplemented by reference TRBV5-1 and TRBJ1-2, the full variable domain reads KAGVTQTPRYLIKTRGQQVTLSCSPISGHRSVSWYQQTPGQGLQFLFEYFSETQRNKGNFPGRFSGRQFSNSRSEMNVSTLELGDSALYLCASSWPGQGLAGYTFGSGTRLTVV.

This chain connects TRBV6-1 to TRBJ1-2; 10 bases match TRBD1. The CDR3 has 16 residues. Germline trimming cut 0 bases from V and 5 bases from J; bases unmatched to any gene: 6. Germline V gene sequence: CDR1 MNHNS, CDR2 SASEGT. The CDR3 loop reads CASSEALGTGDYGYTF. In DNA form, the CDR3 reads TGTGCCAGCAGTGAAGCTCTTGGGACAGGGGATTATGGCTACACCTTC.

The chain has TRBV28 and TRBJ1-5, with TRBD1 matching over 7 bases. CDR3 length: 16 amino acids. The germline CDR1 and CDR2 sequences are MDHEN and SYDVKM. Unmatched junction bases numbered 13, after V lost 7 bases and J lost 4 bases. CDR3 DNA sequence: TGTGCCAGCAACACGCAGGGGGGAGTAGGGAATCAGCCCCAGCATTTT. It yields the protein CASNTQGGVGNQPQHF.

This clone was counted a few times. The rearrangement joins TRBV2 to TRBJ2-7; 10 bases map to TRBD2. Germline V gene sequence: CDR1 SNHLY, CDR2 FYNNEI. J gave up 3 bases and V 8 bases, and 7 bases lay outside the gene matches. The CDR3 is 14 residues long. The CDR3 spells CASQRGTSVYEQYF. The CDR3 coding sequence is TGTGCCAGCCAGCGGGGGACTAGCGTCTACGAGCAGTACTTC.

In this sample, this clone turned up a few times. The V call is TRBV30, the J call TRBJ1-3; 7 nucleotides match TRBD1. Germline V CDR1 and CDR2: GTSNPN, SVGIG (reference sequence). CDR3 length: 13 residues. The junction had 14 bases not matched to a gene; V was cut back by 2 bases and J by 16 bases. As DNA, the CDR3 is TGTGCCTGGAGTCCCGGGACAGTCAGGGCGCGGTATTTT. Its protein product is CAWSPGTVRARYF.

This clone was recorded once. This chain links TRBV19 with TRBJ1-5; D ambiguous. The CDR3 length is 15 residues. CDR1 is LNHDA, CDR2 SQIVND, per germline (reference sequence). Trimming removed 3 bases from V and 0 bases from J, with 9 bases in between. The CDR3 nucleotides are TGTGCCAGTAGTATCGGCGGGTATAGCAATCAGCCCCAGCATTTT. Translated, it gives CASSIGGYSNQPQHF. Variable domain in full (rest from reference TRBV19 and TRBJ1-5): DGGITQSPKYLFRKEGQNVTLSCEQNLNHDAMYWYRQDPGQGLRLIYYSQIVNDFQKGDIAEGYSVSREKKESFPLTVTSAQKNPTAFYLCASSIGGYSNQPQHFGDGTRLSIL.

The chain links TRBV2 to TRBJ1-6, with D maybe TRBD1 (6 bases). V dropped 9 bases and J dropped 5 bases, with 17 bases sitting between them. The CDR3 totals 15 residues. Per germline, CDR1 SNHLY and CDR2 FYNNEI. CDR3 sequence reads: CASVRRDTDNSPLHF. The CDR3 region has the DNA TGTGCCAGTGTACGTCGGGACACCGATAATTCACCCCTCCACTTT.

This clone was recorded only once. The rearrangement links TRBV15 to TRBJ1-5, with D possibly TRBD1 on 5 matching bases. V was clipped by 1 base and J by 2 bases, with 15 bases between them. Germline CDR1 and CDR2: LNHNV and YYDKDF (reference sequence). CDR3 length: 17 amino acids. The CDR3 spells CATSRVSSGTRNQPQHF. For the CDR3, the DNA is TGTGCCACCAGCAGAGTTTCCTCAGGGACCCGCAATCAGCCCCAGCATTTT.

CDR3 loop: CASMGWDRNTEAFF. Here the CDR3 DNA reads TGTGCCAGCATGGGTTGGGACAGGAACACTGAAGCTTTCTTT. The rearrangement uses TRBV27 and TRBJ1-1; 7 nucleotides line up with TRBD1. The CDR3 is 14 residues long. After removal of 7 bases from V and 1 base from J, the junction contained 6 bases not matched to a gene. Germline V lookup: CDR1 MNHEY, CDR2 SMNVEV (reference sequence).

The chain uses TRBV25-1 and TRBJ2-5; 8 bases are shared with TRBD2. V lost 6 bases to trimming and J lost 11 bases; unmatched junction nucleotides: 11. CDR3 length: 13 residues. Germline CDR1 is MGHDK and CDR2 is SYGVNS. The DNA of the CDR3 is TGTGCCAGCAGAGCCACGGGAGGGGTACAGCAGTACTTC. Its protein product is CASRATGGVQQYF.